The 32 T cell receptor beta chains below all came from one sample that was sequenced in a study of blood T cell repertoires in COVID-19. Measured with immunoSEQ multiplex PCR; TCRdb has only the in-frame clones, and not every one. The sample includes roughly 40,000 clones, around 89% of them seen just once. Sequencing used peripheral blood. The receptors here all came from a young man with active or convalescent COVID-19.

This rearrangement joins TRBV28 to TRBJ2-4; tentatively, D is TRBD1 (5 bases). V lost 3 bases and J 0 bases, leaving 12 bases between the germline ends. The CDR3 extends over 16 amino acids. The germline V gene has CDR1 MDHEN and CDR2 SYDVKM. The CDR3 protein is CASSFRTLLAKNIQYF. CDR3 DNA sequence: TGTGCCAGCAGTTTCAGGACATTACTAGCCAAAAACATTCAGTACTTC.

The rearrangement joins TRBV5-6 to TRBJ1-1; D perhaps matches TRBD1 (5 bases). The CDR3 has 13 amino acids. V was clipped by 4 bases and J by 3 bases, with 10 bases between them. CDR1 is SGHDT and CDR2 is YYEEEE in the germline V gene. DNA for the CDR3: TGTGCCAGCAGCACCGGACATCACACTGAAGCTTTCTTT. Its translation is CASSTGHHTEAFF.

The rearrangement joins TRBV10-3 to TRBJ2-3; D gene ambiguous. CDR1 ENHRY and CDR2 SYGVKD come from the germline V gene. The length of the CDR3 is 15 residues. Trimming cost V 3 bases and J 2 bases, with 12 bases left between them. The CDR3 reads CAISEWQEHTDTQYF. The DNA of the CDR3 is TGTGCCATCAGTGAATGGCAGGAACACACAGATACGCAGTATTTT.

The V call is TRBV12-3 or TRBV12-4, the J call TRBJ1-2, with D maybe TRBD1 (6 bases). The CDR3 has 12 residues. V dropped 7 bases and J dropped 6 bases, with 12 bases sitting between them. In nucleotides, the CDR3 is TGTGCCAGCACGGGCAGGGGAGATGGCTACACCTTC. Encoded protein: CASTGRGDGYTF.

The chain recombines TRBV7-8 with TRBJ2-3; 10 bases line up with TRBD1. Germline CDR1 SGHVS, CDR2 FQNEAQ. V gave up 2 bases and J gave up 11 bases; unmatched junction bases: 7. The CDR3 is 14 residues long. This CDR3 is CASSLWTGGDEQYF. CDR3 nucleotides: TGTGCCAGCAGCTTATGGACAGGGGGTGATGAGCAGTATTTT.

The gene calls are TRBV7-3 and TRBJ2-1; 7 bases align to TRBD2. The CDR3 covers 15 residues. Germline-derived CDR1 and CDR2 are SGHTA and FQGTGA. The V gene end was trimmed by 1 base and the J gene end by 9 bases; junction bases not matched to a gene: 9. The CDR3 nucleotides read TGTGCCAGCAGCTTAAGGGTGGGAGGGCCCGGTGAGCAGTTCTTC. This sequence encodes CASSLRVGGPGEQFF. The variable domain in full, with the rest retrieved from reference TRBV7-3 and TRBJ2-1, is GAGVSQTPSNKVTEKGKYVELRCDPISGHTALYWYRQSLGQGPEFLIYFQGTGAADDSGLPNDRFFAVRPEGSVSTLKIQRTERGDSAVYLCASSLRVGGPGEQFFGPGTRLTVL.

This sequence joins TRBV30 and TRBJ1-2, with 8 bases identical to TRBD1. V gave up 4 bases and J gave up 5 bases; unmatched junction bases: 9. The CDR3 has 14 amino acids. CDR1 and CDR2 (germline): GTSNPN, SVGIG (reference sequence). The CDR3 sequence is CAWNYPGTGYGYTF. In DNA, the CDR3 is TGTGCCTGGAACTACCCCGGGACAGGTTATGGCTACACCTTC. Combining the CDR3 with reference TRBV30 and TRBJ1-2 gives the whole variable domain SQTIHQWPATLVQPVGSPLSLECTVEGTSNPNLYWYRQAAGRGLQLLFYSVGIGQISSEVPQNLSASRPQDRQFILSSKKLLLSDSGFYLCAWNYPGTGYGYTFGSGTRLTVV.

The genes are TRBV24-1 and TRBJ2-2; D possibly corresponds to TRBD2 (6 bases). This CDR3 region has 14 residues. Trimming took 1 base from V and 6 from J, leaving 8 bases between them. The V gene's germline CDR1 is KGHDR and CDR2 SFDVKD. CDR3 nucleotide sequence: TGTGCCACCAGTGATTTTGGAGGGGCCGGGGAGCTGTTTTTT. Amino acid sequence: CATSDFGGAGELFF.

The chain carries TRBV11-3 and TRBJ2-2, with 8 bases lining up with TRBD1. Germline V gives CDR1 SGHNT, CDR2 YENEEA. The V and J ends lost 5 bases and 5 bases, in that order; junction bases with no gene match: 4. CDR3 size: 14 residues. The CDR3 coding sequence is TGTGCCAGCAGCGGACAGGGAGTGACCGGGGAGCTGTTTTTT. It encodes CASSGQGVTGELFF. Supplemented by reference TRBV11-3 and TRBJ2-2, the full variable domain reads EAGVVQSPRYKIIEKKQPVAFWCNPISGHNTLYWYLQNLGQGPELLIRYENEEAVDDSQLPKDRFSAERLKGVDSTLKIQPAELGDSAVYLCASSGQGVTGELFFGEGSRLTVL.

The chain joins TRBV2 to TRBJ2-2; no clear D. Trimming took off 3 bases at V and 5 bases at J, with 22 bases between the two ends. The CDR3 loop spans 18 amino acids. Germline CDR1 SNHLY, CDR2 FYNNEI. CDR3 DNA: TGTGCCAGCAGTGACCGACTCAGTTCTATCTCTTTGACCGGGGAGCTGTTTTTT. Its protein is CASSDRLSSISLTGELFF.

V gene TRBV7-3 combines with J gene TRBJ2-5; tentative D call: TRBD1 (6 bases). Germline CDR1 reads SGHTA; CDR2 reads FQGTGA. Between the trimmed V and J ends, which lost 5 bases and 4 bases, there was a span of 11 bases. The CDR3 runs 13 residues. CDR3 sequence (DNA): TGTGCCAGCAGCAGTGGACAGTCAGAGACCCAGTACTTC. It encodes CASSSGQSETQYF.

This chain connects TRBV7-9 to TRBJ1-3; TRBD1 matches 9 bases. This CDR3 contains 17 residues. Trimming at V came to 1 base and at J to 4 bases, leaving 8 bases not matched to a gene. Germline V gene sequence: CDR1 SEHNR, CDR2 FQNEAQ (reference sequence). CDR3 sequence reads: CASSLGRTGGVGNTIYF. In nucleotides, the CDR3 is TGTGCCAGCAGCTTAGGGCGTACAGGGGGCGTCGGAAACACCATATATTTT.

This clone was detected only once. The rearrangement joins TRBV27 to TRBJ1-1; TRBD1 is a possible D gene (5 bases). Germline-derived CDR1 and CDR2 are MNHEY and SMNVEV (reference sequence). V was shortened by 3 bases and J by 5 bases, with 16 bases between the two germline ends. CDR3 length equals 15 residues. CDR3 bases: TGTGCCAGCAGTTTGTCTCCAGGGCGGCGGACTGAAGCTTTCTTT. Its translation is CASSLSPGRRTEAFF.

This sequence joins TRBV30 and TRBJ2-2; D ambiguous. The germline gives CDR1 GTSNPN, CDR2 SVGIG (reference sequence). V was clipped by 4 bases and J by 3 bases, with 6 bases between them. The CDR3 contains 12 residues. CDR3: CAWTSYTGELFF. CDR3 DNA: TGTGCCTGGACTAGTTACACCGGGGAGCTGTTTTTT.

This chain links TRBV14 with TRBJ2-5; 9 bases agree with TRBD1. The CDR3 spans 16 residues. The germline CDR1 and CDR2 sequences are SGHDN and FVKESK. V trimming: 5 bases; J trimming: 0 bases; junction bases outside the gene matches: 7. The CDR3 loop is CASSLTRDRDQETQYF. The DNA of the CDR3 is TGTGCCAGCAGCTTAACCCGGGACAGGGACCAAGAGACCCAGTACTTC.

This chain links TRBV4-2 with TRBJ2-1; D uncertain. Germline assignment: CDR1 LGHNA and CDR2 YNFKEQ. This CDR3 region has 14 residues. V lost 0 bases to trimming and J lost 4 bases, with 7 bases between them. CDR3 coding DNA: TGTGCCAGCAGCCAAGAAGTCCGGTACAATGAGCAGTTCTTC. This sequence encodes CASSQEVRYNEQFF.

The CDR3 bases are TGTGCCAGCAGCCCTCAGGGGGCGACTAATGAAAAACTGTTTTTT. Amino acids: CASSPQGATNEKLFF. The chain couples TRBV7-8 to TRBJ1-4; 8 bases line up with TRBD1. The CDR3 spans 15 residues. With V trimmed by 5 bases and J by 2 bases, 4 bases remained unmatched. The V gene's germline CDR1 is SGHVS and CDR2 FQNEAQ.

Here the CDR3 reads CASSWADSRSYEQYF. In DNA form, the CDR3 reads TGCGCCAGCTCGTGGGCAGACAGCAGATCCTACGAGCAGTACTTC. The chain couples TRBV10-2 to TRBJ2-7, with D possibly matching TRBD1 (5 bases). Germline V gives CDR1 WSHSY, CDR2 SAAADI. This CDR3 has 15 amino acids. V was shortened by 8 bases and J by 1 base, with 18 bases between the two germline ends.

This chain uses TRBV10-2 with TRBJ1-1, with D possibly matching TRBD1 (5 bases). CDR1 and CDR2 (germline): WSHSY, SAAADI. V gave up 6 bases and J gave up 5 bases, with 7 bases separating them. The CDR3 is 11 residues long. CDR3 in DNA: TGCGCCAGCAGCGGGGGGACTGAAGCTTTCTTT. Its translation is CASSGGTEAFF.

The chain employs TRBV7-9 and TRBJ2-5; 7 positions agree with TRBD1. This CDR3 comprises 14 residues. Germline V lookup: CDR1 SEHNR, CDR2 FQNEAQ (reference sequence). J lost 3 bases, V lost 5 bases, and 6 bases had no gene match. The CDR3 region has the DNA TGTGCCAGCAGCCAAACTACAGGGGAAGAGACCCAGTACTTC. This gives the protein CASSQTTGEETQYF.

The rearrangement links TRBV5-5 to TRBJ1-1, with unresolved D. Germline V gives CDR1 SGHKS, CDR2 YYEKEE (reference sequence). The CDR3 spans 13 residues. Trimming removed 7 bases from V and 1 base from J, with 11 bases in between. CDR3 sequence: CASERLANTEAFF. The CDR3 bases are TGTGCCAGCGAGAGGTTGGCGAACACTGAAGCTTTCTTT.

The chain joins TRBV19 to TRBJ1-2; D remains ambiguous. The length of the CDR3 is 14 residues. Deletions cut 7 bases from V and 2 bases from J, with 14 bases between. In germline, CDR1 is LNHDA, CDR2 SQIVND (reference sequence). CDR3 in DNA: TGTGCCAGTACTTTGAGGGCGGTCAACTATGGCTACACCTTC. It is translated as CASTLRAVNYGYTF.

The CDR3 sequence is CASSHGDRGAEKLFF. The CDR3 DNA follows: TGTGCCAGCAGCCATGGGGACAGGGGGGCGGAAAAACTGTTTTTT. The V call is TRBV3-1 (or the pseudogene TRBV3-2), the J call TRBJ1-4; 11 bases are shared with TRBD1. Germline values: CDR1 LGHDT, CDR2 YNNKEL (reference sequence). The CDR3 sequence is 15 residues long. Unmatched junction bases numbered 5, after V lost 3 bases and J lost 8 bases.

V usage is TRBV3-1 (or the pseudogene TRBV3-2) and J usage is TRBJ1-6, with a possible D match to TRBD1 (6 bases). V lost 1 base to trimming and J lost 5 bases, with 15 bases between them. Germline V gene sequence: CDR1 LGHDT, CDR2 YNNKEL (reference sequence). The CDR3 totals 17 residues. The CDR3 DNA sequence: TGTGCCAGCAGCCAAGGGGGGGGGCTTCGGAATAATTCACCCCTCCACTTT. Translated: CASSQGGGLRNNSPLHF.

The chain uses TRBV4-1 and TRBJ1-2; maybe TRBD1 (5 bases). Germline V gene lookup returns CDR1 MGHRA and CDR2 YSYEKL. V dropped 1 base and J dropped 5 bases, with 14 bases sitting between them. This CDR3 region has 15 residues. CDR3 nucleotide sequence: TGCGCCAGCAGCCAAGTCCTCGACAGTGGGTATGGCTACACCTTC. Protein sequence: CASSQVLDSGYGYTF.

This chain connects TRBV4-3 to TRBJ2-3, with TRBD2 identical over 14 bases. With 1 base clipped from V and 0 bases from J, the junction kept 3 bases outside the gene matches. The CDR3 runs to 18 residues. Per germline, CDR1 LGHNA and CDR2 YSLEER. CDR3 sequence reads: CASSQGLAGGTSTDTQYF. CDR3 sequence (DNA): TGCGCCAGCAGCCAAGGACTAGCGGGAGGGACTAGCACAGATACGCAGTATTTT.

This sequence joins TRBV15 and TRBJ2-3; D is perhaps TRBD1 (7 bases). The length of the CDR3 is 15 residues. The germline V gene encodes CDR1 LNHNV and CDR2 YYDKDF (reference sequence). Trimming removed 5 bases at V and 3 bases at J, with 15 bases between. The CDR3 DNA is TGTGCCACCAGCGCAGGGGGTGGGGGGACAGATACGCAGTATTTT. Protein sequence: CATSAGGGGTDTQYF.

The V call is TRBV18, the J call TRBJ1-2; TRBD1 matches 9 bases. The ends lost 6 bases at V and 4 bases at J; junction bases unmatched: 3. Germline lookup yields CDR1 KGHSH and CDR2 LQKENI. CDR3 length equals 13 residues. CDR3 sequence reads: CASSEGQGYGYTF. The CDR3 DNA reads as TGTGCCAGCTCTGAGGGACAGGGCTATGGCTACACCTTC.

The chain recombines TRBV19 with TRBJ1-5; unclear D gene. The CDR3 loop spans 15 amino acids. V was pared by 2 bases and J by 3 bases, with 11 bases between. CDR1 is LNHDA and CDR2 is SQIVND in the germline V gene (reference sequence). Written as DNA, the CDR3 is TGTGCCAGTAGTATACAAAAGGGAGCCAATCAGCCCCAGCATTTT. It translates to CASSIQKGANQPQHF. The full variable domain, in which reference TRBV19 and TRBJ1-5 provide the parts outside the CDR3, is DGGITQSPKYLFRKEGQNVTLSCEQNLNHDAMYWYRQDPGQGLRLIYYSQIVNDFQKGDIAEGYSVSREKKESFPLTVTSAQKNPTAFYLCASSIQKGANQPQHFGDGTRLSIL.

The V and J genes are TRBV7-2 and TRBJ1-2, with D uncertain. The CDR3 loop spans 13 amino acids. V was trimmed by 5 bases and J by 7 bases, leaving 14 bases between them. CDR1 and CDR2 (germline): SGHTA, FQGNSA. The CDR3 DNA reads TGTGCCAGCAGCCCCGAGTCGGGGATTGGCTACACCTTC. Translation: CASSPESGIGYTF.

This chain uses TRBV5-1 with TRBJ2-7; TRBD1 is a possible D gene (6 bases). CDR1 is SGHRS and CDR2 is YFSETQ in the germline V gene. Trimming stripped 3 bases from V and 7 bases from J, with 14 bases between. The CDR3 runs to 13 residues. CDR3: CASSSTGLGEQYV. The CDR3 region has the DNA TGCGCCAGCAGCTCTACAGGGCTGGGGGAGCAGTACGTC.

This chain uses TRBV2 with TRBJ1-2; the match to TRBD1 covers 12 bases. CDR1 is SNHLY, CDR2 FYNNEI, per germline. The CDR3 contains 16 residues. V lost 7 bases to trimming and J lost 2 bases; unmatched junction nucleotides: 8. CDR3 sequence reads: CASTNLGQGANYGYTF. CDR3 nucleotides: TGTGCCAGCACTAATTTGGGACAGGGGGCAAACTATGGCTACACCTTC. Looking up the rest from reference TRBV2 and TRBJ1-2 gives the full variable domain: EPEVTQTPSHQVTQMGQEVILRCVPISNHLYFYWYRQILGQKVEFLVSFYNNEISEKSEIFDDQFSVERPDGSNFTLKIRSTKLEDSAMYFCASTNLGQGANYGYTFGSGTRLTVV.